The clone carrying this T cell receptor (beta chain) was seen just once. The data originate from a study of blood T cell repertoires in COVID-19. Overall study: Sites across the United States, Italy and Spain contributed samples from acute and convalescent COVID-19. Sources were T cells, B-cell-depleted T cells, or PBMCs; the material itself was cDNA or gDNA.

In the original processing: It was from reference gene primer amplification that nucleated cell counts were estimated. Sequenced by immunoSEQ multiplex PCR; TCRdb stores in-frame clones only, minus some. The V and J calls and the clone size are those of that table, but D and trimming were determined from the DNA. This sample has some 200,000 clones, with approximately 84% found just once. Per the germline V gene, CDR1 is SGHRS and CDR2 is YFSETQ. V was clipped by 4 bases and J by 0 bases; unmatched bases: 1. This CDR3 contains 15 residues. The sequencing sample was made of peripheral blood. This TCR was recovered from a man in his fifties or sixties with acute or convalescent COVID-19. V and J are TRBV5-1 and TRBJ1-4, with 9 bases that match TRBD1. The CDR3: CASSRQGATNEKLFF. For the CDR3, the DNA is TGCGCCAGCAGCCGACAGGGGGCAACTAATGAAAAACTGTTTTTT. Variable domain in full (rest from reference TRBV5-1 and TRBJ1-4): KAGVTQTPRYLIKTRGQQVTLSCSPISGHRSVSWYQQTPGQGLQFLFEYFSETQRNKGNFPGRFSGRQFSNSRSEMNVSTLELGDSALYLCASSRQGATNEKLFFGSGTQLSVL.